This entry describes one T cell receptor (beta chain). From around 0.5 ug of total RNA, TCR beta-specific cDNA was reverse-transcribed using a constant-region primer. TCR beta libraries came from three nested multiplex PCR rounds using slightly modified ARM-PCR. The opening two PCR rounds, about 11 cycles each, paired TRBV1-TRBV30 forward primers with a C-beta reverse primer. One entry per CDR3 protein results from TCRdb running MiXCR on the multiplex PCR reads. The table records approximately 340,000 distinct CDR3 sequences, roughly two thirds of them present only once. This sample was included in a study of tumor-infiltrating lymphocytes in primary liver carcinoma. V shed 5 bases and J 5 bases; nucleotides not matched to a gene: 8. The CDR3 length is 14 residues. The authors took blood RNA from unsorted whole blood and also extracted germline DNA. HBV chronically infected the treatment-naive patients. What was collected before surgery was about 4 milliliters of peripheral blood.

The TCR sequence derives from a man between 40 and 49 years old with primary liver carcinoma and hepatitis B virus infection. Sample: peripheral blood. This sequence joins TRBV12-3 or TRBV12-4 and TRBJ2-5; 7 bases are a match to TRBD1. The CDR3 coding sequence is TGTGCCAGCAGTCTAGGTGACAGGGTGGAGACCCAGTACTTC. Translating it yields CASSLGDRVETQYF.